This T cell receptor beta chain was profiled in a study of blood T cell repertoires in COVID-19. In the study overall: T cells, B-cell-depleted T cells, or PBMCs provided the cDNA or gDNA that served as material.

Authors' methods: Amplification of reference gene primers provided the estimated nucleated cell counts. Using immunoSEQ multiplex PCR, the repertoire was profiled, and TCRdb retains in-frame clones only, with some absent. Clone size and V and J calls were adopted from that table, with D and trimming inferred from the DNA. Of about 110,000 clones in the sample, 88% were seen once. Deletions cut 2 bases from V and 4 bases from J, with 6 bases between. Germline V gives CDR1 SGHAT, CDR2 FQNNGV. The CDR3 extends over 12 amino acids. This sequence joins TRBV11-2 and TRBJ2-7; D is unclear. This TCR was recovered from a human donor in a cohort sampled during active COVID-19. The sequenced sample consisted of peripheral blood. The CDR3 protein is CASSLSQYEQYF. The CDR3 coding sequence is TGTGCCAGCAGCTTAAGTCAGTACGAGCAGTACTTC.